This TCR beta chain came from a study of cytomegalovirus exposure and HLA in healthy donors. Points on this clone: The antigen is not known.

Germline loops: CDR1 SGHTA, CDR2 FQGTGA. V gave up 4 bases and J gave up 1 base; unmatched junction bases: 4. The length of the CDR3 is 15 residues. Study-wide points: It was shown in a later analysis that HLA-associated TCR beta chains were more clonally expanded than other, equally common chains. Cytomegalovirus status was reportedly diagnosed by the classifier with high sensitivity and specificity. Productive status was seen about 87% or about 30% of the time for most TCR beta V segments in an earlier analysis.

PCR employed 60 Vbeta and 13 Jbeta primers. Libraries were prepared by immunoSEQ multiplex PCR; TCRdb keeps only in-frame clonotypes and omits some of them. Of around 120,000 clones detected, about 78% appear once; the ten largest clones hold 8.2%. This chain uses TRBV7-3 with TRBJ1-1; 9 bases line up with TRBD1. The sequence came from a woman aged 40 to 55 in good health and CMV-seropositive. Sequences were obtained from PBMCs. CDR3 sequence reads: CASSSLGQGNTEAFF. For the CDR3, the DNA is TGTGCCAGCAGCTCTCTGGGACAGGGGAACACTGAAGCTTTCTTT.